This entry lists 14 T cell receptor beta chains sequenced from one sample in a study of T-cell memory formation after mild COVID-19. One entry per CDR3 protein results from TCRdb running MiXCR on the 5' RACE reads. Of about 390,000 distinct CDR3 sequences listed, approximately 15% are singletons. The sequenced material came from PBMCs or a T cell subset sorted from them (not recorded which). The receptors were gathered from a man aged 18 to 30 who had mild COVID-19 (a few samples of this study predate the infection). Cell type and time point are not known.

The CDR3 sequence: CASSPPQAGLTGELFF. The CDR3 DNA is TGTGCCAGCAGCCCGCCGCAGGCAGGGCTCACCGGGGAGCTGTTTTTT. V and J are TRBV7-3 and TRBJ2-2, with a weak D call TRBD1 (5 bases). Germline V gene lookup returns CDR1 SGHTA and CDR2 FQGTGA. The CDR3 is 16 amino acids. Trimming cost V 5 bases and J 4 bases, with 17 bases left between them.

This clonotype was recorded a few times. The chain is built from TRBV11-1 and TRBJ2-1; 10 bases fit TRBD2. Germline-derived CDR1 and CDR2 are SGHAT and FQDESV (reference sequence). Germline trimming cut 2 bases from V and 4 bases from J; bases unmatched to any gene: 11. This CDR3 is built from 18 residues. In DNA, the CDR3 is TGTGCCAGCAGCTTACTTGGGAGTCAAGCGGGGGGGTACAATGAGCAGTTCTTC. Translating gives CASSLLGSQAGGYNEQFF.

The V call is TRBV20-1, the J call TRBJ2-3; the match to TRBD2 covers 9 bases. V trimming: 5 bases; J trimming: 0 bases; junction bases outside the gene matches: 6. CDR3 size: 15 residues. The V gene's germline CDR1 is DFQATT and CDR2 SNEGSKA (reference sequence). Here the CDR3 DNA reads TGCAGTGCTTCCGCGGGGGGGCTTAGCACAGATACGCAGTATTTT. Translating gives CSASAGGLSTDTQYF.

The chain joins TRBV5-1 to TRBJ2-7, with 7 bases that match TRBD1. Trimming cost V 3 bases and J 2 bases; bases outside gene matches: 5. The CDR3 is 14 residues long. The germline V gene encodes CDR1 SGHRS and CDR2 YFSETQ. In DNA form, the CDR3 reads TGCGCCAGCAGCTCCGGGACAGCCCCCTACGAGCAGTACTTC. This translates into CASSSGTAPYEQYF.

This clonotype appeared a few times. The CDR3 DNA sequence: TGTGCCAGCAGCTTAAGAGTGGGGGGCCGCACAGATACGCAGTATTTT. This encodes CASSLRVGGRTDTQYF. The chain joins TRBV7-6 to TRBJ2-3, with D perhaps matching TRBD1 or TRBD2 (6 bases each). The V gene's germline CDR1 is SGHVS and CDR2 FNYEAQ. There are 16 residues in the CDR3. V was trimmed by 2 bases and J by 1 base, leaving 13 bases between them.

This clonotype was counted only a few times. The chain links TRBV5-1 to TRBJ2-2, with a possible D match to TRBD2 (6 bases). The CDR3 has 14 amino acids. The V end was cut by 4 bases, the J end by 4 bases, with 11 bases between. The V gene's germline CDR1 is SGHRS and CDR2 YFSETQ. The DNA of the CDR3 is TGCGCCAGCAGCATCGGGACTCCCACCGGGGAGCTGTTTTTT. Protein sequence: CASSIGTPTGELFF.

In its sample, this clonotype was seen many times. This chain connects TRBV4-3 to TRBJ1-1; possibly TRBD1 for D (5 bases). The CDR3 runs to 10 residues. Germline CDR1 reads LGHNA; CDR2 reads YSLEER. V lost 1 base to trimming and J lost 11 bases, with 5 bases between them. DNA for the CDR3: TGCGCCAGCAGCCAAGGGGGGGCTTTCTTT. Translated: CASSQGGAFF.

The table lists this clonotype with a few counts. The J gene is TRBJ2-1, the V gene TRBV7-2; D could derive from TRBD1 or TRBD2 (5 bases each). Germline lookup yields CDR1 SGHTA and CDR2 FQGNSA. V lost 6 bases and J 4 bases, leaving 19 bases between the germline ends. The CDR3 spans 16 residues. DNA for the CDR3: TGTGCCAGCAGTTACCGAACGGGGACGGGATACAATGAGCAGTTCTTC. Protein: CASSYRTGTGYNEQFF. The whole variable domain, remainder taken from reference TRBV7-2 and TRBJ2-1, is GAGVSQSPSNKVTEKGKDVELRCDPISGHTALYWYRQSLGQGLEFLIYFQGNSAPDKSGLPSDRFSAERTGGSVSTLTIQRTQQEDSAVYLCASSYRTGTGYNEQFFGPGTRLTVL.

This sequence joins TRBV12-3 or TRBV12-4 and TRBJ1-2; D remains ambiguous. The length of the CDR3 is 13 residues. V lost 3 bases and J lost 5, with 10 bases in between. The CDR3 DNA reads TGTGCCAGCAGTTTCGGCCAGTTTTATGGCTACACCTTC. Translated, it gives CASSFGQFYGYTF.

In this sample, this clonotype turned up a few times. The rearrangement uses TRBV4-1 and TRBJ1-6; TRBD1 matches at 7 bases. CDR1 MGHRA and CDR2 YSYEKL come from the germline V gene. Germline trimming cut 1 base from V and 8 bases from J; bases unmatched to any gene: 8. The CDR3 length is 16 residues. CDR3 residues: CASSQATGRRYSPLHF. The CDR3 nucleotides are TGCGCCAGCAGCCAAGCGACAGGGAGGCGGTATTCACCCCTCCACTTT.

This chain joins TRBV27 and TRBJ2-4; TRBD2 matches 9 bases. After removal of 0 bases from V and 7 bases from J, the junction contained 10 bases not matched to a gene. Germline CDR1 reads MNHEY; CDR2 reads SMNVEV (reference sequence). The length of the CDR3 is 17 residues. In DNA form, the CDR3 reads TGTGCCAGCAGTTTATCTGGTAGCGGGGGCCGACTCAACATTCAGTACTTC. This gives the protein CASSLSGSGGRLNIQYF.

This clonotype was detected ten times or more. The chain is built from TRBV5-1 and TRBJ2-7; TRBD1 matches at 10 bases. The CDR3 extends over 14 amino acids. The V and J ends lost 4 bases and 6 bases, in that order; junction bases with no gene match: 7. Germline V gene sequence: CDR1 SGHRS, CDR2 YFSETQ. The CDR3 sequence is CASSPGQGECEQYV. The DNA of the CDR3 is TGCGCCAGCAGCCCCGGACAGGGGGAATGCGAGCAGTACGTC.

The chain uses TRBV6-2 or TRBV6-3 and TRBJ1-1; D not resolved. This CDR3 has 12 amino acids. Germline lookup yields CDR1 MNHEY and CDR2 SVGEGT. Trimming cost V 6 bases and J 5 bases, with 10 bases left between them. CDR3 DNA sequence: TGTGCCAGCAGCCATACGGGGACTGAAGCTTTCTTT. Its protein is CASSHTGTEAFF.

V usage is TRBV4-3 and J usage is TRBJ1-6; TRBD1 aligns across 11 bases. J gave up 7 bases and V 3 bases, and 5 bases lay outside the gene matches. This CDR3 comprises 16 residues. CDR1 and CDR2 (germline): LGHNA, YSLEER. CDR3 sequence reads: CASSQDRGPTNSPLHF. In DNA, the CDR3 is TGCGCCAGCAGCCAGGACAGGGGGCCTACGAATTCACCCCTCCACTTT.